In this sample, the clone carrying this TCR beta chain turned up a few times. Between the trimmed V and J ends, which lost 7 bases and 0 bases, there was a span of 9 bases. This CDR3 is built from 12 residues. CDR1 is SQVTM and CDR2 is ANQGSEA in the germline V gene. To make TCR beta libraries, researchers used iRepertoire HTBI primers and Arm-PCR of CDR3 regions. TCRdb reanalysed the multiplex PCR reads using MiXCR and keeps one entry per CDR3 protein. Of fewer than 550,000 distinct CDR3 sequences in the sample, about a sixth are singletons; the top ten hold around a quarter. The sample originates from a study of regulatory T cells in long-lasting Graves disease. The time point is: newly diagnosed GD, antithyroid drugs for less than 3 months. Extracted PBMC RNA gave rise to the TCR library. This same sample was also part of a study on T cells in Graves' hyperthyroidism and ophthalmopathy. As that report states: A patient was excluded if there was uncontrolled infection, other autoimmune disease, pregnancy or lactation.

The clonotype originates from a woman aged 18-29 years with Graves disease. The V gene is TRBV29-1, the J gene TRBJ2-5; D is possibly TRBD1 (5 bases). The sequenced sample was peripheral blood mononuclear cells (PBMCs), obtained at new diagnosis, from a patient treated with antithyroid drugs. The CDR3 sequence: CSGQGYQETQYF. The CDR3 DNA follows: TGCAGCGGGCAGGGATACCAAGAGACCCAGTACTTC.